By sample fraction, the clone carrying this T cell receptor (delta chain) is hyperexpanded. This sample stems from a study of gammadelta T cells in human blood. TCRdb reanalysed the RT-PCR reads via CATT. The sample has 600 to 850 delta-chain clones; approximately 23% are singletons. The J segment lost 0 bases and the V segment lost 2 bases, leaving 4 bases of the junction unmatched. The CDR3 extends over 18 amino acids. Germline assignment: CDR1 GEAIGNYY and CDR2 EKD. Sequencing was carried out using Vgamma9Vdelta2 gamma-delta T cells from fetal blood. The genes are TRDV2 and TRDJ3, with 9 positions matching TRDD3. This receptor was taken from a human fetus. The CDR3 region is CACDILGESSWDTRQMFF. As DNA, the CDR3 is TGTGCCTGTGACATACTGGGGGAAAGCTCCTGGGACACCCGACAGATGTTTTTC.